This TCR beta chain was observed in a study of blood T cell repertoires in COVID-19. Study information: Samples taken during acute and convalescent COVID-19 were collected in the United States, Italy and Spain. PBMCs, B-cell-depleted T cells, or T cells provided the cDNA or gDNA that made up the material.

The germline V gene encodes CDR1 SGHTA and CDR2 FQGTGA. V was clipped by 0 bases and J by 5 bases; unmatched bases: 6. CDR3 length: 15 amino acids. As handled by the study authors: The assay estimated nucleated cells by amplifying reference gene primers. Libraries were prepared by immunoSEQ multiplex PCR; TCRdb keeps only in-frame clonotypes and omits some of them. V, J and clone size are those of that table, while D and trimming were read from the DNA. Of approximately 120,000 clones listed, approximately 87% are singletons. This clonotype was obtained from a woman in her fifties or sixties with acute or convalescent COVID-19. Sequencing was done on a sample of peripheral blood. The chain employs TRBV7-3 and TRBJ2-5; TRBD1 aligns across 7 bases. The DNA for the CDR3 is TGTGCCAGCAGCTTAACAGGGGGCGGGTGGGAGACCCAGTACTTC. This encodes CASSLTGGGWETQYF.